The source of this T cell receptor (beta chain) is a study of T cells in Graves' hyperthyroidism and ophthalmopathy. The investigators amplified TCR beta CDR3 regions from RNA transcripts. The study used the HTBI primer set for a first-round RT-PCR of the TCR CDR3. TCRdb recomputed calls from the multiplex PCR reads with MiXCR, one row per CDR3 protein. This table holds about 270,000 distinct CDR3 sequences, 24% found once. For ophthalmopathy patients, the Clinical Activity Score was at least 3 and the NOSPECS grade at least 4; duration was under 3 months. In making diagnoses, clinical symptoms, serum thyroxine and TRAb, thyroid ultrasound and orbital computed tomography were all used. As concerns this clonotype: Its antigen is currently unknown.

Study results and caveats: Ophthalmopathy was predicted by the model a median of approximately 6 months ahead of onset. Researchers found most expanded thyroid clonotypes above 0.001 in blood as well.

The V end lost 3 bases, the J end lost 8 bases, and 16 bases lay between the germline ends. The CDR3 is made up of 14 amino acids. The V gene's germline CDR1 is MNHNS and CDR2 SASEGT. The rearrangement joins TRBV6-1 to TRBJ1-1; D not certain. This TCR was sampled from a woman aged 40 to 49 with Graves' ophthalmopathy. The sequencing input was blood. The CDR3 here is CASSDLDRFEEAFF. The CDR3 region has the DNA TGTGCCAGCAGTGATCTCGATAGATTTGAAGAAGCTTTCTTT.